This T cell receptor (beta chain) was observed in a study of blood T cells in healthy people across ages. V was pared by 5 bases and J by 1 base, with 10 bases between. CDR1 and CDR2 from the germline V gene are KGHDR and SFDVKD. The CDR3 runs 14 residues. The authors ran a second PCR of about 6 to 12 cycles using a sample-barcoded 5' primer and a J-beta primer mix. One entry per CDR3 protein, called by TCRdb with MiXCR from the 5' RACE reads. This table has hundreds of thousands of distinct CDR3 sequences, around 45% appearing once. The V call is TRBV24-1, the J call TRBJ1-1, with D perhaps TRBD1 (5 bases). Material: blood. The source of this sequence is a man aged 60-69 years in good health. CDR3 loop: CATSAGTGNTEAFF. The CDR3 DNA follows: TGTGCCACCAGTGCTGGGACGGGGAACACTGAAGCTTTCTTT.